The T cell receptor beta chain described here comes from a study of Graves' ophthalmopathy and Graves' hyperthyroidism. General study points: The study's model predicted ophthalmopathy progression at approximately 71% sensitivity and 72.22% specificity. Blood also harbored most expanded thyroid clonotypes above 0.001 frequency.

The V end was cut by 3 bases, the J end by 0 bases, with 11 bases between. There are 15 residues in the CDR3. Amplification of the TCR beta CDR3 regions used RNA transcripts (as template). Second-round multiplex PCR followed a first-round RT-PCR using HTBI primers. One entry per CDR3 protein results from TCRdb running MiXCR on the multiplex PCR reads. The profile shows around 1.1 million distinct CDR3 sequences, 35% to 40% of them singletons. This clonotype was seen many times. What it recognizes is unknown. Sequences were obtained from peripheral blood or thyroid tissue (not recorded which). This chain links TRBV12-3 or TRBV12-4 with TRBJ1-2; D unresolved. This TCR derives from an adult man with Graves' hyperthyroidism. The CDR3 bases are TGTGCCAGCAGTTTTACGCCAGTTACTAACTATGGCTACACCTTC. Its translation is CASSFTPVTNYGYTF.